These 20 T cell receptor beta chains were all obtained from the same sample, sequenced in a study of metastatic and nonmetastatic thyroid tumors. Until they underwent thyroid surgery, no patient had received any treatment. Using MiXCR, TCRdb re-called clones from the PCR reads. The data hold around 42,000 clones, with about an eighth observed a single time. The specimen was blood. These receptors came from a male donor with papillary thyroid cancer or a benign thyroid nodule (not recorded which). Some clones in this sample may be carry-over from other donors' samples.

This clone was seen repeatedly, ten times or more. V and J are TRBV4-2 and TRBJ2-3; D is undetermined. With 1 base removed from V and 8 bases from J, the gap between germline ends came to 10 bases. The CDR3 consists of 13 residues. In germline, CDR1 is LGHNA, CDR2 YNFKEQ. CDR3 coding DNA: TGTGCCAGCAGCCAAGGGGCGCCGGTTACGCAGTATTTT. Translation: CASSQGAPVTQYF.

This clone counts as medium-sized (0.01 to 0.1%). This chain joins TRBV6-1 and TRBJ1-3, with D possibly TRBD1 on 6 matching bases. Looked up from germline, CDR1 is MNHNS and CDR2 is SASEGT. The CDR3 spans 14 residues. Trimming stripped 6 bases from V and 0 bases from J, with 9 bases between. CDR3 amino acids: CASRGQSSGNTIYF. The CDR3 nucleotides are TGTGCCAGCAGAGGACAGAGCTCTGGAAACACCATATATTTT.

About this clone: Since no conserved phenylalanine or tryptophan closes the CDR3, a read error is the likely cause. The chain recombines TRBV7-6 with TRBJ1-4; D unclear. The CDR3 loop spans 16 amino acids. Trimming left V 5 bases short and J 3 bases short, with 16 bases between. CDR1 and CDR2 (germline): SGHVS, FNYEAQ. The CDR3 protein is CASSKPQDGANEKLFS. The CDR3 DNA follows: TGTGCCAGCAGCAAACCCCAAGATGGTGCTAATGAAAAACTGTTTTCT.

The sample holds many counts of this clone. This chain joins TRBV15 and TRBJ2-5, with 7 bases matching TRBD1. J was trimmed by 4 bases and V by 3 bases; bases with no gene match: 5. CDR3 length equals 14 residues. Germline CDR1 LNHNV, CDR2 YYDKDF (reference sequence). CDR3 bases: TGTGCCACCAGCAGGACAGGGTATGCAGAGACCCAGTACTTC. Amino acids: CATSRTGYAETQYF.

This clone was picked up many times. The J gene is TRBJ1-5, the V gene TRBV4-3; TRBD1 matches at 10 bases. The CDR3 sequence is 19 residues long. V lost 0 bases, J lost 6 bases, and 14 bases stayed unmatched. The germline V gene has CDR1 LGHNA and CDR2 YSLEER. The CDR3 nucleotides are TGCGCCAGCAGCCAAGATAGGTGGACCGGGACAGGGGTTACTCAGCCCCAGCATTTT. Amino acid sequence: CASSQDRWTGTGVTQPQHF.

The chain combines TRBV6-4 with TRBJ2-1; 9 positions match TRBD2. From germline, CDR1 is MRHNA and CDR2 SNTAGT. V was clipped by 5 bases and J by 0 bases; unmatched bases: 5. The CDR3 totals 16 residues. CDR3 residues: CASSRLADLSYNEQFF. As DNA, the CDR3 is TGTGCCAGCAGTCGACTAGCGGACCTCTCCTACAATGAGCAGTTCTTC.

In this sample, this clone turned up a few times. This rearrangement joins TRBV6-1 to TRBJ2-2, with unresolved D. CDR3 size: 15 residues. Germline CDR1 reads MNHNS; CDR2 reads SASEGT. V lost 9 bases and J lost 7, with 21 bases in between. CDR3 coding DNA: TGTGCCAGTAGGCCCCCCGTGGGGTCGGGCGGGGAGCTGTTTTTT. It codes for CASRPPVGSGGELFF.

About this clone itself: Possible read error: a much larger clone is one base away. This chain links TRBV20-1 with TRBJ2-3; the D is unclear. The V gene lost 6 bases and the J gene lost 4 bases, with 11 bases spanning the gap. Germline V lookup: CDR1 DFQATT, CDR2 SNEGSKA (reference sequence). The CDR3 runs to 12 residues. CDR3 sequence reads: CSAPPWADTQYF. Here the CDR3 DNA reads TGCAGTGCCCCACCGTGGGCAGATACGCAGTATTTT.

In this sample, this clone turned up many times. The V and J genes are TRBV7-8 and TRBJ1-1, with a tentative D call TRBD1 (5 bases). Deletions cut 3 bases from V and 3 bases from J, with 14 bases between. This CDR3 has 15 amino acids. The V gene's germline CDR1 is SGHVS and CDR2 FQNEAQ. The CDR3 loop is CASSLGRDPYTEAFF. CDR3 DNA sequence: TGTGCCAGCAGCTTGGGCAGGGACCCTTACACTGAAGCTTTCTTT.

This clone was counted a few times. Just one base apart from a much larger clone, this may be a read error. V and J are TRBV29-1 and TRBJ2-1; weak D call: TRBD2 (5 bases). Germline V gene lookup returns CDR1 SQVTM and CDR2 ANQGSEA. The CDR3 runs to 12 residues. The CDR3 here is CSVEKRYNEHFF. The CDR3 DNA reads TGCAGCGTTGAGAAGCGGTACAATGAGCATTTCTTC.

This chain uses TRBV4-3 with TRBJ1-2, with TRBD1 matching 7 bases. In germline, CDR1 is LGHNA, CDR2 YSLEER. The J segment lost 4 bases and the V segment lost 0 bases, leaving 8 bases of the junction unmatched. This CDR3 comprises 16 residues. CDR3 amino acids: CASSQDLGQATYGYTF. The CDR3 nucleotides are TGCGCCAGCAGCCAAGATCTCGGACAGGCTACCTATGGCTACACCTTC.

This clone was observed at least ten times. The chain is built from TRBV4-1 and TRBJ2-7, with D perhaps TRBD1 or TRBD2 (5 bases each). Germline V lookup: CDR1 MGHRA, CDR2 YSYEKL. V was clipped by 2 bases and J by 3 bases, with 8 bases between them. The CDR3 contains 13 residues. This CDR3 is CASSQSGLYEQYF. The DNA for the CDR3 is TGCGCCAGCAGCCAATCGGGGCTCTACGAGCAGTACTTC.

This clone was counted at least ten times. The chain links TRBV11-1 to TRBJ2-2, with 8 bases identical to TRBD2. V shed 3 bases and J 5 bases; nucleotides not matched to a gene: 2. The CDR3 runs to 14 residues. Germline values: CDR1 SGHAT, CDR2 FQDESV (reference sequence). The CDR3, as DNA: TGTGCCAGCAGCTTCACTAGCGGTACCGGGGAGCTGTTTTTT. This translates into CASSFTSGTGELFF.

This clone was detected a few times. The J gene is TRBJ1-4, the V gene TRBV30; unclear D gene. Trimming took 0 bases from V and 2 from J, leaving 19 bases between them. CDR3 length equals 18 residues. The germline CDR1 and CDR2 sequences are GTSNPN and SVGIG (reference sequence). The CDR3 DNA reads as TGTGCCTGGAGTGTTTGGCGGGGAGGAGTGGCGACTAATGAAAAACTGTTTTTT. Amino acids: CAWSVWRGGVATNEKLFF.

This clone has at least ten counts. The J gene is TRBJ1-1, the V gene TRBV28, with a weak D call TRBD1 (6 bases). The germline V gene encodes CDR1 MDHEN and CDR2 SYDVKM. The CDR3 consists of 16 residues. The V and J ends lost 6 bases and 2 bases respectively, with 19 bases between them. CDR3 loop: CASSRGLLVGNTEAFF. CDR3 nucleotide sequence: TGTGCCAGCAGCAGGGGTTTATTGGTGGGCAACACTGAAGCTTTCTTT. Looking up the rest from reference TRBV28 and TRBJ1-1 gives the full variable domain: DVKVTQSSRYLVKRTGEKVFLECVQDMDHENMFWYRQDPGLGLRLIYFSYDVKMKEKGDIPEGYSVSREKKERFSLILESASTNQTSMYLCASSRGLLVGNTEAFFGQGTRLTVV.

This clone was detected many times. This chain joins TRBV2 and TRBJ2-1; tentatively, D is TRBD2 (6 bases). V was clipped by 5 bases and J by 1 base, with 12 bases between them. Looked up from germline, CDR1 is SNHLY and CDR2 is FYNNEI. This CDR3 has 15 residues. The CDR3 coding sequence is TGTGCCAGCAGTCCCTCCGGGAGTTCCTACAATGAGCAGTTCTTC. Protein: CASSPSGSSYNEQFF.

At least ten counts were recorded for this clone. V usage is TRBV20-1 and J usage is TRBJ2-1; 7 positions agree with TRBD1. This CDR3 spans 13 amino acids. The V segment lost 3 bases and the J segment 7 bases; nucleotides outside the gene matches: 6. Germline V gene sequence: CDR1 DFQATT, CDR2 SNEGSKA (reference sequence). The CDR3 protein is CSASRTGPNEQFF. The CDR3 DNA is TGCAGTGCTAGCCGGACAGGCCCAAATGAGCAGTTCTTC.

This clone was counted only a few times. A much larger clone differs from this one at a single base, so this may be a read error. The identical CDR3 is also encoded by other nucleotide sequences in the sample. The chain uses TRBV19 and TRBJ1-1, with a tentative D call TRBD1 (6 bases). CDR1 LNHDA and CDR2 SQIVND come from the germline V gene (reference sequence). This CDR3 is built from 13 residues. CDR3 in DNA: TGTGCCAGTAGTAACCTTAGAGGGGGGCCTCCAGGCTTT. As protein: CASSNLRGGPPGF.

This clone has a count of ten or more. The CDR3 coding sequence is TGTGCCAGCAGCGTAGACGGATCAGGCTACACCTTC. It yields the protein CASSVDGSGYTF. The chain recombines TRBV9 with TRBJ1-2; no clear D. V was shortened by 0 bases and J by 8 bases, with 8 bases between the two germline ends. From germline, CDR1 is SGDLS and CDR2 YYNGEE. This CDR3 has 12 residues.

This clone was counted many times. This chain joins TRBV6-1 and TRBJ2-1, with D possibly matching TRBD2 (5 bases). This CDR3 has 16 residues. With 6 bases removed from V and 8 bases from J, the gap between germline ends came to 23 bases. Looked up from germline, CDR1 is MNHNS and CDR2 is SASEGT. This CDR3 reads CASSQLGSAPEDEQFF. DNA of the CDR3: TGTGCCAGCAGCCAACTGGGTAGCGCCCCTGAGGATGAGCAGTTCTTC.